This T cell receptor (beta chain) was identified in a study of blood T cell repertoires in COVID-19 (dated by TCRdb to 2020 to 2022). A note on the overall study: Collaborator samples came from the United States, Italy and Spain and covered acute and convalescent phases of COVID-19. Samples were obtained from the ongoing ImmuneRACE study (first 160 participants) and from 950 to 1,500 subjects provided by 6 global collaborators. A freely available public database, intended as a resource for researchers studying the immune response to SARS-CoV-2, is where the repertoires were released. A de-identified subject ID, COVID-19 status, age in years and sex were almost always included in the sample metadata. The prospective study material was composed of cDNA or gDNA derived from T cells, B-cell-depleted T cells, or PBMCs. Where HLA class I and class II types were available, the types were taken from metadata supplied by the sample provider, not from assay-based typing. Deeply sampled blood TCRbeta repertoires from subjects exposed to, actively infected with, or recovered from COVID-19 were included in the dataset.

General study outcomes and caveats: How much clinical and demographic metadata was included differed by source and by participant, and the metadata was provided uncurated.

About this clone itself: Its antigen is unknown. No much larger clone exists at a distance of one base, and base qualities are not known. Other DNA variants within this sample encode the same CDR3.

The immunoSEQ Assay, a bias-controlled multiplex PCR, was used to amplify TCRbeta CDR3 regions from genomic DNA. On the study's bioinformatics: The number of nucleated cells in each sample was estimated from the amplification of reference gene primers within the assay. To quantify the absolute abundance of each unique TCRbeta CDR3 rearrangement, sequence reads were collapsed and filtered. For each sample, productive Simpson clonality was calculated by taking the square root of Simpson's diversity index across productive rearrangements. Held by TCRdb, this immuneACCESS table contains in-frame sequences only and omits some clones. Under half of the omission traces to an unresolved V gene where checked; the cause of the rest is unknown. V and J calls and clone size are as listed in that table; D and trimming were resolved from the DNA. Across this sample there are fewer than 200,000 clones, with about four fifths seen only once. The top ten clones comprise less than 4.5% of the sample.

Enrolling through a virtual design, the prospective study's participants ranged in age from roughly 18 to 95 years and lived across 20 to 25 United States geographic areas. Cohort assignment in the prospective study relied on participant-reported clinical history from a screening survey and a study questionnaire. Mobile phlebotomists in the prospective study collected whole blood, serum and a nasopharyngeal or oropharyngeal swab from every participant. Over a roughly 2-month period, participants in the prospective study had the option of providing additional blood draws and questionnaires. Before DNA extraction, prospective study blood samples were shipped either frozen or at room temperature. The V end loses 3 bases and the J end loses 0 bases, and a stretch of 8 bases separates them. The CDR3 sequence holds 14 residues, the cysteine and phenylalanine included. Only the CDR3 region is kept as DNA, spanning 42 bases read in frame from base 1. The germline V gene (reference sequence) sets CDR1 to PRHDT and CDR2 to FYEKMQ.

The rearrangement combines TRBV13 with TRBJ1-2; the D gene cannot be resolved reliably. This clonotype was obtained from a woman aged 50 to 60 in a cohort exposed to, infected with or recovered from COVID-19 (not recorded which). Source material: PBMCs or T cells enriched from blood (not recorded which). The sequenced DNA: TGTGCCAGCAGCTTCGGTGAAGCTAACTATGGCTACACCTTC. Translated, it reads CASSFGEANYGYTF.